This T cell receptor beta chain was identified in a study of shared clonotypes between healthy human individuals. On the study more broadly: Donors were two women and three men aged 18 to 49.

Repertoires were generated with immunoSEQ multiplex PCR, while TCRdb's copy carries only in-frame clones and drops some. The top ten clones hold 0.057% of a sample with around 600,000 clones, more than 95% of them seen once. Trimming took 4 bases from V and 4 from J, leaving 16 bases between them. Germline values: CDR1 SEHNR, CDR2 FQNEAQ (reference sequence). This CDR3 comprises 15 residues. The rearrangement links TRBV7-9 to TRBJ1-2; no clear D gene. The TCR was taken from a woman aged 25 to 45 in good health. Sequencing was done on a sample of naive CD4+ T cells sorted from blood. As for subset: CD45RA+ positively selected. The CDR3 protein is CASSSPRALAYGYTF. CDR3 bases: TGTGCCAGCAGCTCCCCGAGGGCCCTAGCCTATGGCTACACCTTC.